The 30 T cell receptor beta chains below come from one sample, sequenced in a study of cytomegalovirus exposure and HLA in healthy donors. PCR was performed using 60 Vbeta and 13 Jbeta primers. Using immunoSEQ multiplex PCR, the repertoire was profiled, and TCRdb retains in-frame clones only, with some absent. The sample has roughly 200,000 clones; 79% are singletons. The specimen sequenced was PBMCs. The origin of the receptors is a woman in her 30s in good health and CMV-seropositive.

The chain has TRBV7-2 and TRBJ2-3, with 9 bases fitting TRBD2. This CDR3 region has 15 residues. The germline gives CDR1 SGHTA, CDR2 FQGNSA. V lost 2 bases to trimming and J lost 5 bases; unmatched junction nucleotides: 5. The CDR3 nucleotides read TGTGCCAGCAGCTTAATGACTAGCGGAAAAGATACGCAGTATTTT. Amino acids: CASSLMTSGKDTQYF.

This chain uses TRBV13 with TRBJ1-5; D remains unclear. With 5 bases removed from V and 1 base from J, the gap between germline ends came to 9 bases. The germline V gene has CDR1 PRHDT and CDR2 FYEKMQ (reference sequence). This CDR3 is built from 14 residues. CDR3 nucleotides: TGTGCCAGCAGCCGGTACGGGAGCAATCAGCCCCAGCATTTT. Translation gives CASSRYGSNQPQHF.

The rearrangement joins TRBV5-4 to TRBJ2-7, with 14 nucleotides matching TRBD2. With 4 bases clipped from V and 3 bases from J, the junction kept 6 bases outside the gene matches. In germline, CDR1 is SGHNT, CDR2 YYREEE (reference sequence). The CDR3 length is 16 residues. The CDR3 here is CASSRGLAGGIYEQYF. The CDR3 nucleotides read TGTGCCAGCAGCCGTGGACTAGCGGGAGGTATCTACGAGCAGTACTTC.

CDR3 loop: CSVEAGRGLLYEQYF. DNA for the CDR3: TGCAGCGTCGAGGCCGGGAGGGGGCTCCTCTACGAGCAGTACTTC. The chain couples TRBV29-1 to TRBJ2-7; tentative D call: TRBD2 (8 bases). The CDR3 spans 15 residues. Germline V CDR1 and CDR2: SQVTM, ANQGSEA. Trimming took off 6 bases at V and 3 bases at J, with 21 bases between the two ends.

This chain uses TRBV5-6 with TRBJ2-5, with 9 bases that match TRBD1. This CDR3 is built from 15 residues. The germline V gene encodes CDR1 SGHDT and CDR2 YYEEEE. Unmatched junction bases numbered 5, after V lost 0 bases and J lost 5 bases. As DNA, the CDR3 is TGTGCCAGCAGCTTGGGAGGCGGGACAGGGGAGACCCAGTACTTC. This gives the protein CASSLGGGTGETQYF.

The rearrangement uses TRBV6-5 and TRBJ2-7, with 9 nucleotides matching TRBD1. This CDR3 region has 14 residues. V gave up 7 bases and J gave up 4 bases; unmatched junction bases: 8. Germline CDR1 reads MNHEY; CDR2 reads SVGAGI. The CDR3 loop reads CASTRGTGIYEQYF. The CDR3 coding sequence is TGTGCCAGCACTCGCGGGACAGGGATTTACGAGCAGTACTTC.

This clone was counted once. This chain uses TRBV7-8 with TRBJ2-6; 10 nucleotides line up with TRBD1. Germline lookup yields CDR1 SGHVS and CDR2 FQNEAQ. The CDR3 runs 18 residues. Losses at the gene ends were 4 bases for V and 0 bases for J; bases not matched to a gene: 6. This CDR3 reads CASSSRTGGRSGANVLTF. The DNA of the CDR3 is TGTGCCAGCAGCTCCAGGACAGGGGGACGCTCTGGGGCCAACGTCCTGACTTTC.

This clone has a handful of counts. The V gene is TRBV6-4, the J gene TRBJ1-1; TRBD1 matches at 7 bases. This CDR3 region has 13 residues. V lost 6 bases to trimming and J lost 5 bases; unmatched junction nucleotides: 6. The germline V gene has CDR1 MRHNA and CDR2 SNTAGT. The CDR3 sequence: CASSRTGGTEAFF. DNA of the CDR3: TGTGCCAGCAGCCGGACAGGCGGAACTGAAGCTTTCTTT.

V is TRBV27 and J is TRBJ1-5, with 7 bases lining up with TRBD1. Losses at the gene ends were 3 bases for V and 6 bases for J; bases not matched to a gene: 5. The germline CDR1 and CDR2 sequences are MNHEY and SMNVEV (reference sequence). This CDR3 is built from 14 residues. CDR3 sequence (DNA): TGTGCCAGCAGTTTCTCAGGGGGAGGTCAGCCCCAGCATTTT. Amino acid sequence: CASSFSGGGQPQHF.

The rearrangement links TRBV14 to TRBJ2-1; TRBD1 matches 7 bases. Germline values: CDR1 SGHDN, CDR2 FVKESK. CDR3 size: 17 residues. V shed 4 bases, J shed 6 bases, and the junction held 15 bases outside the gene matches. The CDR3 is CASSRPVGDSFPNEQFF. CDR3 nucleotide sequence: TGTGCCAGCAGCCGCCCGGTGGGGGACAGTTTTCCCAATGAGCAGTTCTTC.

V and J are TRBV29-1 and TRBJ2-7; 7 bases match TRBD2. V trimming: 5 bases; J trimming: 0 bases; junction bases outside the gene matches: 7. The germline CDR1 and CDR2 sequences are SQVTM and ANQGSEA. The CDR3 sequence is 14 residues long. CDR3 residues: CSVREGLGSYEQYF. The CDR3 nucleotides read TGCAGCGTTAGGGAGGGGTTGGGCTCCTACGAGCAGTACTTC.

The V gene is TRBV10-2, the J gene TRBJ2-5; possible D gene TRBD1, 6 bases. The J call is doubtful: the DNA matches TRBJ2-7 better. This CDR3 has 13 residues. Germline CDR1 and CDR2: WSHSY and SAAADI. The CDR3 coding sequence is TGCGCCAGCAGTGGACAGGTACCGTACGAGCAGTACTTC. Its protein product is CASSGQVPYEQYF.

The chain has TRBV6-1 and TRBJ2-7, with D tentatively TRBD1 (6 bases). Germline CDR1 and CDR2: MNHNS and SASEGT. The CDR3 consists of 15 residues. Trimming took 7 bases from V and 2 from J, leaving 18 bases between them. CDR3 DNA: TGTGCCAGCACCGAAAGTACAGGGATGACCTACGAGCAGTACTTC. Its protein is CASTESTGMTYEQYF.

This clone showed up just a few times. The V gene is TRBV7-9, the J gene TRBJ2-1; possible D gene TRBD1, 5 bases. The CDR3 is 18 residues long. CDR1 and CDR2 (germline): SEHNR, FQNEAQ (reference sequence). Trimming took off 3 bases at V and 2 bases at J, with 20 bases between the two ends. The DNA for the CDR3 is TGTGCCAGCAGCTTGGTAGGGGCACAGGCTTTAACCTACAATGAGCAGTTCTTC. It specifies CASSLVGAQALTYNEQFF.

The rearrangement links TRBV18 to TRBJ2-7; 9 positions agree with TRBD1. CDR1 and CDR2 (germline): KGHSH, LQKENI. The CDR3 totals 15 residues. The trim removed 4 bases at V and 5 bases at J, leaving 9 bases unmatched. CDR3 in amino acids: CASSLAGQGTHEQYF. In DNA form, the CDR3 reads TGTGCCAGCTCACTCGCAGGACAGGGGACCCACGAGCAGTACTTC.

V and J are TRBV11-3 and TRBJ2-7, with D tentatively TRBD1 (6 bases). The V end was cut by 5 bases, the J end by 6 bases, with 14 bases between. The CDR3 has 13 amino acids. Germline CDR1 and CDR2: SGHNT and YENEEA. The CDR3 protein is CASSPVQGAEQYF. CDR3 sequence (DNA): TGTGCCAGCAGCCCGGTACAGGGTGCCGAGCAGTACTTC.

The J gene is TRBJ1-1, the V gene TRBV6-1; D might be TRBD1 (5 bases). Germline CDR1 is MNHNS and CDR2 is SASEGT. Trimming stripped 5 bases from V and 5 bases from J, with 12 bases between. The CDR3 consists of 13 residues. The CDR3 nucleotides are TGTGCCAGCAGTAGGACGGGGGGGACTGAAGCTTTCTTT. Protein sequence: CASSRTGGTEAFF.

The gene calls are TRBV19 and TRBJ2-7; 8 bases map to TRBD2. CDR3 length equals 14 residues. The J segment lost 3 bases and the V segment lost 5 bases, leaving 6 bases of the junction unmatched. Germline assignment: CDR1 LNHDA and CDR2 SQIVND (reference sequence). The chain's CDR3 is CASSLAGGNYEQYF. CDR3 sequence (DNA): TGTGCCAGTAGTCTCGCGGGAGGCAACTACGAGCAGTACTTC.

The CDR3 is CASSPRTGATTEAFF. CDR3 coding DNA: TGTGCCAGCAGCCCAAGGACAGGGGCGACCACTGAAGCTTTCTTT. The genes are TRBV7-2 and TRBJ1-1, with 9 bases matching TRBD1. CDR1 is SGHTA, CDR2 FQGNSA, per germline. The CDR3 has 15 residues. Trimming at V came to 5 bases and at J to 4 bases, leaving 8 bases not matched to a gene.

On this clone: The conserved closing phenylalanine or tryptophan is absent in this CDR3, likely reflecting a read error. The J gene is TRBJ1-1, the V gene TRBV5-6, with 7 bases identical to TRBD1. This CDR3 region has 11 residues. Unmatched junction bases numbered 0, after V lost 6 bases and J lost 4 bases. Germline CDR1 is SGHDT and CDR2 is YYEEEE. The CDR3 is CASKGATEAFL. The CDR3 DNA follows: TGTGCCAGCAAGGGGGCCACTGAAGCTTTCCTT.

The rearrangement links TRBV9 to TRBJ1-1; 9 positions match TRBD1. Germline values: CDR1 SGDLS, CDR2 YYNGEE. This CDR3 is 15 amino acids long. J was trimmed by 7 bases and V by 0 bases; bases with no gene match: 7. The CDR3 protein is CASSVAPQGAGEAFF. CDR3 in DNA: TGTGCCAGCAGCGTAGCCCCACAGGGGGCGGGTGAAGCTTTCTTT.

The chain has TRBV7-6 and TRBJ1-4; D is undetermined. V was shortened by 5 bases and J by 12 bases, with 22 bases between the two germline ends. In germline, CDR1 is SGHVS, CDR2 FNYEAQ. The CDR3 is 15 amino acids. The CDR3 bases are TGTGCCAGCAGCCTCGACTCGAAGCCCGGTGAGGAACTGTTTTTT. Translation: CASSLDSKPGEELFF.

The chain couples TRBV18 to TRBJ2-6, with a tentative D call TRBD1 (6 bases). V gave up 3 bases and J gave up 0 bases, with 9 bases separating them. The CDR3 totals 16 residues. Germline lookup yields CDR1 KGHSH and CDR2 LQKENI. DNA for the CDR3: TGTGCCAGCTCACCGAACAGGGTCTCTGGGGCCAACGTCCTGACTTTC. It codes for CASSPNRVSGANVLTF.

The chain joins TRBV4-1 to TRBJ2-3; 9 positions match TRBD1. With V trimmed by 4 bases and J by 3 bases, 5 bases remained unmatched. There are 15 residues in the CDR3. Germline CDR1 is MGHRA and CDR2 is YSYEKL. The CDR3 is CASSPGQGRTDTQYF. The CDR3 DNA sequence: TGCGCCAGCAGCCCGGGACAGGGCAGGACAGATACGCAGTATTTT.

This clone is a singleton in its sample. CDR3 amino acids: CASSILGNTEAFF. As DNA, the CDR3 is TGTGCCAGTAGTATCCTAGGGAACACTGAAGCTTTCTTT. The rearrangement links TRBV19 to TRBJ1-1, with unresolved D. CDR1 and CDR2 from the germline V gene are LNHDA and SQIVND (reference sequence). The CDR3 extends over 13 amino acids. With 3 bases removed from V and 1 base from J, the gap between germline ends came to 6 bases.

The V gene is TRBV7-8, the J gene TRBJ2-7; 7 positions match TRBD2. Germline V gene data show CDR1 as SGHVS and CDR2 as FQNEAQ. CDR3 size: 11 residues. J was trimmed by 5 bases and V by 10 bases; bases with no gene match: 5. CDR3 nucleotide sequence: TGTGCCACCCGAGCGGGAAACGAGCAGTACTTC. Amino acids: CATRAGNEQYF. The full variable domain, completed using reference TRBV7-8 and TRBJ2-7, is GAGVSQSPRYKVAKRGQDVALRCDPISGHVSLFWYQQALGQGPEFLTYFQNEAQLDKSGLPSDRFFAERPEGSVSTLKIQRTQQEDSAVYLCATRAGNEQYFGPGTRLTVT.

There are a few counts of this clone. V usage is TRBV5-8 and J usage is TRBJ1-2; D possibly corresponds to TRBD1 (5 bases). Germline V lookup: CDR1 SGHTS, CDR2 YDEGEE. V dropped 0 bases and J dropped 5 bases, with 14 bases sitting between them. CDR3 length equals 15 residues. Here the CDR3 DNA reads TGTGCCAGCAGCTTGGCTGGTGGGGCTGGATATGGCTACACCTTC. Amino acids: CASSLAGGAGYGYTF.

The V gene is TRBV11-2, the J gene TRBJ2-1; TRBD2 matches 7 bases. The CDR3 consists of 16 residues. Losses at the gene ends were 0 bases for V and 2 bases for J; bases not matched to a gene: 4. The germline V gene has CDR1 SGHAT and CDR2 FQNNGV. The CDR3 nucleotides are TGTGCCAGCAGCTTAGATGAAGCGGGACCCTACAATGAGCAGTTCTTC. Its translation: CASSLDEAGPYNEQFF.

The chain couples TRBV7-8 to TRBJ2-3, with a weak D call TRBD1 (6 bases). The length of the CDR3 is 19 residues. The V gene lost 1 base and the J gene lost 9 bases, with 29 bases spanning the gap. Germline-derived CDR1 and CDR2 are SGHVS and FQNEAQ. The CDR3 here is CASSLVGETGTRKPGTQYF. CDR3 DNA: TGTGCCAGCAGCTTAGTAGGGGAGACCGGGACACGAAAACCCGGGACGCAGTATTTT. The variable domain in full, completed from reference TRBV7-8 and TRBJ2-3, reads GAGVSQSPRYKVAKRGQDVALRCDPISGHVSLFWYQQALGQGPEFLTYFQNEAQLDKSGLPSDRFFAERPEGSVSTLKIQRTQQEDSAVYLCASSLVGETGTRKPGTQYFGPGTRLTVL.

The chain couples TRBV11-3 to TRBJ2-2; D is perhaps TRBD2 (5 bases). The CDR3 sequence is 14 residues long. The V gene's germline CDR1 is SGHNT and CDR2 YENEEA. V was pared by 5 bases and J by 4 bases, with 11 bases between. CDR3 in amino acids: CASSATRGTGELFF. The CDR3 DNA reads as TGTGCCAGCAGCGCAACTCGGGGCACCGGGGAGCTGTTTTTT.